Sequencing of this T cell receptor beta chain was carried out in a study of identical twins. Regarding the study as a whole: Beta clonotypes that were abundant in cord blood contained fewer insertions, a pattern absent from memory repertoires.

The CDR3 extends over 14 amino acids. V dropped 2 bases and J dropped 7; count of bases not matched to a gene: 3. Germline V gives CDR1 MDHEN, CDR2 SYDVKM. MiXCR, applied by TCRdb to the 5' RACE reads, yields one record per CDR3 protein. The data contain hundreds of thousands of distinct CDR3 sequences, roughly an eighth of them singletons. This clonotype was counted a few times. Its antigen is not known. These data also featured in a second study, about yellow fever vaccine responses in identical twins.

This sequence joins TRBV28 and TRBJ1-1, with 11 bases fitting TRBD1. The specimen sequenced was PBMCs. The sequence came from a woman in her late teens or twenties in good health. CDR3 protein: CASSLGGTGGEAFF. In DNA form, the CDR3 reads TGTGCCAGCAGTTTAGGGGGGACAGGGGGTGAAGCTTTCTTT.